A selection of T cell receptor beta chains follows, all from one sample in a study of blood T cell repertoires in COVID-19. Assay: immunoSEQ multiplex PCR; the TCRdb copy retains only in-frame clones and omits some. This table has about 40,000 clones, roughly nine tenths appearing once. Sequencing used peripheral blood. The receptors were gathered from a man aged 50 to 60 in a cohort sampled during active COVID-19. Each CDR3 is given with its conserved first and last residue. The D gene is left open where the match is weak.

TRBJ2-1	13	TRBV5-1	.	CASSLNIMNEQFF
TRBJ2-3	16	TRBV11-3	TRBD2	CASSDRAGGMTDTQYF
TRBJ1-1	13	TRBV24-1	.	CATSDSGTNEAFF
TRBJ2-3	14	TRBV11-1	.	CASSPLRVTDTQYF
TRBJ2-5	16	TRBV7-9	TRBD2	CASSPQRGGREETQYF
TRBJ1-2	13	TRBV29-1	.	CSVEGGDNYGYTF
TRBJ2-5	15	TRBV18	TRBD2	CASSPTSGVQETQYF
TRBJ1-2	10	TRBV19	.	CASRGNGYTF
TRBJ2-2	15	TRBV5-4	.	CASSLVDSGTGELFF
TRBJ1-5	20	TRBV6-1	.	CASSEIWGLGQIGSNQPQHF
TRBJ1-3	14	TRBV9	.	CASSVAGSGNTIYF
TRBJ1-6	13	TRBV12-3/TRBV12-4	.	CASRAPGYSPLHF
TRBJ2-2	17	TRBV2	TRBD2	CASSGALAGGNTGELFF
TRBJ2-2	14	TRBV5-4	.	CASSLKASTGELFF
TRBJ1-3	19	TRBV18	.	CASSPRNYPDFVSGNTIYF
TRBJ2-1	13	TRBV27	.	CASSPNSYNEQFF
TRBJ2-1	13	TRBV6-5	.	CASSPRGNNEQFF
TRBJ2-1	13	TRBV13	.	CASSPQEASEQFF
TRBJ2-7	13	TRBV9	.	CASSVGGGDEQYF
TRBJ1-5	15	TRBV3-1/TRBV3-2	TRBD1	CASSPPGQGVQPQHF
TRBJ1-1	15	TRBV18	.	CASSPYSTSFTEAFF
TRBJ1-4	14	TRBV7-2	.	CASSPARVNEKLFF
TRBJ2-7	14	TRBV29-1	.	CSALAASSSYEQYF
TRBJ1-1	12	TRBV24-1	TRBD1	CATMTGGTEAFF
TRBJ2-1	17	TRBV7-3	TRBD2	CASSLGTSGGPRDEQFF
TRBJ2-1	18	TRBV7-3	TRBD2	CASSLTSGLAGGQNEQFF
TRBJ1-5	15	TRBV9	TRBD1	CASSVWGTGGEPQHF
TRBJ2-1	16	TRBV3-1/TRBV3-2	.	CASSPPVGALGDEQFF
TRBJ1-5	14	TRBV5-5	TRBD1	CASSWTGFNQPQHF
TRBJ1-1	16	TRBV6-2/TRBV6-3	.	CASSLAGVGWNTEAFF
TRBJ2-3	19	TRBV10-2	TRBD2	CATKTMTSGRDGDTDTQYF
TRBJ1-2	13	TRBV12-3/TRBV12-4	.	CASSLGLNYGYTF
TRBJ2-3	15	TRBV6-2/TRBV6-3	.	CASSPWSLLTDTQYF
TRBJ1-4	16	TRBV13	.	CASSLESTGVNEKLFF
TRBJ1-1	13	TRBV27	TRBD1	CASRTGGNTEAFF
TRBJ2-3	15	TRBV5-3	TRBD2	CARSRTSDRTDTQYF
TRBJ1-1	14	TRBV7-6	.	CASSAPGGNTEAFF
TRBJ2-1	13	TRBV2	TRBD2	CASSEARGDEQFF
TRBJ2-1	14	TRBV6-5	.	CASSYSTGGQGQFF
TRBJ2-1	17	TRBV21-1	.	CASSKGGTESSYNEQFF
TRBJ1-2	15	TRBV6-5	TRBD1	CASRPSGTGPYGYTF
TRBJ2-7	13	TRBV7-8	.	CASKPGDSYEQYF
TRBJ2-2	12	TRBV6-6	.	CASRPGSGELFF
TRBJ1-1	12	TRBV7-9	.	CATSSGGVEAFF
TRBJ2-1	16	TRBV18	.	CASSQGQPSSYNEQFF
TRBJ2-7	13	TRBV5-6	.	CASSFGDYYEQYF
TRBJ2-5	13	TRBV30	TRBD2	CAWSPSGVETQYF
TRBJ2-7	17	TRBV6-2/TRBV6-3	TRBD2	CASSPLLTSGGFHEQYF
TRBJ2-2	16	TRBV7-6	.	CASSLGSGSRTGELFF
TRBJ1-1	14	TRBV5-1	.	CASRPTAMNTEAFF
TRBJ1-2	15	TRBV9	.	CASSVRIGQLDGYTF
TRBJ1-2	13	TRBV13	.	CASKGLASLGYTF
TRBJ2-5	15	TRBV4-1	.	CASSLIQGGQETQYF
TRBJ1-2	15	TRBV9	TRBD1	CASSANRGANYGYTF
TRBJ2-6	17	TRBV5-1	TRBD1	CASSLFGTGEGANVLTF
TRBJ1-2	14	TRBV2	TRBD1	CASIGTAAHYGYTF